The T cell receptor (beta chain) under discussion was sequenced for a study of OX40 agonist ivuxolimab in advanced cancers. About the research overall: Patients were given ivuxolimab, an antibody that agonizes OX40 (CD134). Dose-escalation patients suffered from hepatocellular carcinoma, melanoma, renal cell or head and neck cancer. Study-wide results and limits: At 0.1 to 3.0 mg/kg and by week 6, CD4+ and CD8+ T cells in the blood had expanded clonally.

Assay: immunoSEQ multiplex PCR; the TCRdb copy retains only in-frame clones and omits some. The sample carries around 62,000 clones, about 77% recorded once. Baseline was the first blood sampling point, followed by cycle 4 day 1 and cycle 7 day 1. This CDR3 has 15 residues. Germline CDR1 is SNHLY and CDR2 is FYNNEI. With 3 bases removed from V and 4 bases from J, the gap between germline ends came to 13 bases. To note about this clone: Its antigen is undetermined.

The TCR was taken from an adult with an advanced solid tumor such as melanoma, head and neck, liver or kidney cancer. The sample was CD4+ or CD8+ T cells sorted from blood, taken in a trial of the OX40 agonist ivuxolimab. The rearrangement uses TRBV2 and TRBJ2-1; D might be TRBD1 (6 bases). Here the CDR3 DNA reads TGTGCCAGCAGTGATGAGGGACATGGGTACAATGAGCAGTTCTTC. Its protein product is CASSDEGHGYNEQFF.